The entry that follows covers one T cell receptor beta chain sequence. Trimming took off 4 bases at V and 7 bases at J, with 18 bases between the two ends. This CDR3 has 15 residues. CDR1 is SGDLS, CDR2 YYNGEE, per germline. Treatment reported: approximately 18 received Ad26.COV2.S at low or high dose, single or two shots; 5 received placebo; per-sample allocation not given. At day 63 after the first vaccine or placebo injection, samples were drawn. In Boston, the donor was an adult between 18-55 years of age. The assay was immunoSEQ multiplex PCR, and TCRdb's table has in-frame clones only and misses some. The table records about 350,000 clones, roughly 89% of them present only once. The data stem from a study of Ad26.COV2.S vaccination and SARS-CoV-2 variants. Study information: Trial arm assignment for the donor was COV1001 Ad26.COV2.S. Dosing was one shot or two shots 56 days apart.

The sequence was obtained from a person aged 18-65 years who received the Ad26.COV2.S COVID-19 vaccine or a placebo. The gene calls are TRBV9 and TRBJ2-1; D may be TRBD1 or TRBD2 (5 bases each). This material consisted of peripheral blood, taken in a trial of Ad26.COV2.S vaccine versus placebo. CDR3 nucleotides: TGTGCCAGCAGCCTCGGGACCGGGACGGCAAATGAGCAGTTCTTC. It encodes CASSLGTGTANEQFF.